A selection of T cell receptor beta chains follows, all from one sample in a study of technical replicates of blood from several donors. Profiling relied on immunoSEQ multiplex PCR, and the TCRdb table lists in-frame clones only, not all of them. The profile covers fewer than 100,000 clones, with 95% to 98% appearing a single time and less than 0.2% taken by the ten largest. Sample: T cells isolated from PBMCs. The receptors were gathered from a human donor in good health. Each CDR3 is given with its conserved first and last residue. Fields, in order: clone size, J gene, V gene, D gene, CDR3 DNA, CDR3 protein. A D gene is named only where the DNA matches it firmly. Not all rows give a size; the values are once, few, many and, for expanded clones, a class.

.,TRBJ1-5,TRBV20-1,.,TGCAGTGCCTTGGGAGGCCAGCCCCAGCATTTT,CSALGGQPQHF
.,TRBJ2-3,TRBV6-5,TRBD2,TGTGCCAGCAGTCTTACTAGCGGAGACACAGATACGCAGTATTTT,CASSLTSGDTDTQYF
.,TRBJ2-7,TRBV7-8,.,TGTGCCAGCAGCCCGGGACTCACCTACGAGCAGTACTTC,CASSPGLTYEQYF
.,TRBJ1-2,TRBV6-1,.,TGTGCCAGCAGTGGCCAGCTCGAGGGAGTAAATGGCTACACCTTC,CASSGQLEGVNGYTF
.,TRBJ2-7,TRBV28,.,TGTGCCAGCAGACCTCAGGGAAATTCCTACGAGCAGTACTTC,CASRPQGNSYEQYF
.,TRBJ2-7,TRBV5-1,TRBD1,TGCGCCAGCAGCTTGGAGGTGACAGGGGGGTACGAGCAGTACTTC,CASSLEVTGGYEQYF
.,TRBJ2-3,TRBV28,TRBD1,TGTGCCAGCAGTTCCCGACAGGGAACAGACCCCCTGCCAGATACGCAGTATTTT,CASSSRQGTDPLPDTQYF
.,TRBJ2-3,TRBV19,TRBD2,TGTGCCAGTAGTATTAAACTCAGCGGGGACTACTCTAGCACAGATACGCAGTATTTT,CASSIKLSGDYSSTDTQYF
.,TRBJ1-2,TRBV6-5,TRBD1,TGTGCCAGCAGTTACGGGATTACAGGGGGGGATGGCTACACCTTC,CASSYGITGGDGYTF
.,TRBJ2-6,TRBV27,.,TGTGCCAGCAGTACAGCCCCTGGGGCCAACGTCCTGACTTTC,CASSTAPGANVLTF
.,TRBJ2-7,TRBV19,TRBD1,TGTGCCAGTAGTGAGACAGGGGGCGACGAGCAGTACTTC,CASSETGGDEQYF
.,TRBJ2-7,TRBV2,.,TGTGCCAGCACCCCGGCCCTTGCAGGGGAAGAGCAGTACTTC,CASTPALAGEEQYF
.,TRBJ2-1,TRBV5-1,TRBD2,TGCGCCAGCAGCTTTCGCGGGGGCTACAATGAGCAGTTCTTC,CASSFRGGYNEQFF
.,TRBJ2-1,TRBV29-1,TRBD2,TGCAGCGTAAGAGCGGGAGGGCATGAGCAGTTCTTC,CSVRAGGHEQFF
.,TRBJ2-1,TRBV10-1,TRBD1,TGCGCCAGCAGTGTAGGGGGCGTCTACAATGAGCAGTTCTTC,CASSVGGVYNEQFF
.,TRBJ2-7,TRBV27,.,TGTGCCAGCAGATTCTTCCCAGGGTCGACCTACGAGCAGTACTTC,CASRFFPGSTYEQYF
.,TRBJ1-2,TRBV19,.,TGTGCCAGTAGTGATCTGGAGCTCTATGGCTACACCTTC,CASSDLELYGYTF
.,TRBJ2-6,TRBV7-6,.,TGTGCCAGCACTAGGTACTCTGGGGCCAACGTCCTGACTTTC,CASTRYSGANVLTF
.,TRBJ1-1,TRBV7-9,.,TGTGCCAGCAGCCAGGCCTTGGGGCCGTCGGACACTGAAGCTTTCTTT,CASSQALGPSDTEAFF
.,TRBJ1-1,TRBV7-9,.,TGTGCCAGCAGCTTAGTGGCCGGACAGTTGGGGAACACTGAAGCTTTCTTT,CASSLVAGQLGNTEAFF
once,TRBJ2-1,TRBV4-1,TRBD1,TGCGCCACCTCGGGGTTCCGGGGGACAGGGAGATACAATGAGCAGTTCTTC,CATSGFRGTGRYNEQFF
.,TRBJ2-2,TRBV5-1,.,TGCGCCAGCAGGCCAGGGGTGGTGCCCGGGGAGCTGTTTTTT,CASRPGVVPGELFF
.,TRBJ2-4,TRBV5-4,.,TGTGCCAGCAGCCCCTGGAGGGACCCGATTCAGTACTTC,CASSPWRDPIQYF
.,TRBJ1-2,TRBV9,.,TGTGCCAGCAGCCCCGATGGGGGGAACTATGGCTACACCTTC,CASSPDGGNYGYTF
once,TRBJ1-6,TRBV4-1,TRBD1,TGCGCCAGCAGCCAAGTGCCCGGACAGGTTTATTCACCCCTCCACTTT,CASSQVPGQVYSPLHF
.,TRBJ1-4,TRBV2,TRBD1,TGTGCCAGCAGTGAAGCCTTCAGGGGGGATTATGAAAAACTGTTTTTT,CASSEAFRGDYEKLFF
.,TRBJ2-2,TRBV4-2,.,TGTGCCAGCTCCCATGACCAATCGGGCACCGGGGAGCTGTTTTTT,CASSHDQSGTGELFF
.,TRBJ2-7,TRBV2,TRBD1,TGTGCCAGCAGTGCCTCGACAGGGGGCATCTACGAGCAGTACTTC,CASSASTGGIYEQYF
.,TRBJ1-1,TRBV6-1,.,TGTGCCAGCAGAATAGGGAGGAACACTGAAGCTTTCTTT,CASRIGRNTEAFF
.,TRBJ2-1,TRBV28,.,TGTGCCAGCACCCCAGCTCAGGGGTACTACAATGAGCAGTTCTTC,CASTPAQGYYNEQFF
.,TRBJ1-1,TRBV12-5,TRBD1,TGTGCTAGTGGTTTGGTACCGGGACAGGGGAACACTGAAGCTTTCTTT,CASGLVPGQGNTEAFF
.,TRBJ1-5,TRBV5-1,TRBD1,TGCGCCAGCAGACGGACAGGGGGCGAGGGGCCCCAGCATTTT,CASRRTGGEGPQHF
.,TRBJ1-1,TRBV6-6,.,TGTGCCAGCAGTTATCCGGGAGGCATTGCTGAAGCTTTCTTT,CASSYPGGIAEAFF
.,TRBJ1-2,TRBV10-3,.,TGTGCCATCAGTGAGTCTAGGAGGGCGGCAGGAGAGTCGAACTATGGCTACACCTTC,CAISESRRAAGESNYGYTF
.,TRBJ2-7,TRBV6-1,TRBD1,TGTGCCAGCAGTGCCGACAGGGGCGTAAGTCCCTACGAGCAGTACTTC,CASSADRGVSPYEQYF
.,TRBJ1-5,TRBV4-2,TRBD1,TGTGCCAGCAGCCAGATTACAGGGGCTCCCGATCAGCCCCAGCATTTT,CASSQITGAPDQPQHF
.,TRBJ2-1,TRBV19,TRBD2,TGTGCCAGTAGTATGTCGGGGGGGGTTGAGCAGTTCTTC,CASSMSGGVEQFF
.,TRBJ1-1,TRBV6-6,.,TGTGCCAGCAGTTACGGGGGGGGAAGGAGGAACACTGAAGCTTTCTTT,CASSYGGGRRNTEAFF
.,TRBJ2-1,TRBV25-1,.,TGTGCCAGCAGTTTACGCGGGACTCATGAGCAGTTCTTC,CASSLRGTHEQFF
.,TRBJ2-7,TRBV7-9,TRBD1,TGTGCCAGCAGGAGGGACAGGGGCGAGCAGTACTTC,CASRRDRGEQYF
.,TRBJ2-2,TRBV28,TRBD2,TGTGCCAGCAGGGGACTAGCGACCGTCACCGGGGAGCTGTTTTTT,CASRGLATVTGELFF
.,TRBJ1-4,TRBV6-5,.,TGTGCCAGCAGTTACGACAGCCCAGGTGAAAAACTGTTTTTT,CASSYDSPGEKLFF
.,TRBJ1-1,TRBV20-1,.,TGCAGTTACCCCGGGGAGGCTGAAGCTTTCTTT,CSYPGEAEAFF
.,TRBJ2-1,TRBV19,.,TGTGCCAGTAGTTCCGGGACTGGAACAAACAATGAGCAGTTCTTC,CASSSGTGTNNEQFF
.,TRBJ2-5,TRBV5-6,.,TGTGCCAGCAGTCATGGGGGCAGCTGGGAGACCCAGTACTTC,CASSHGGSWETQYF
.,TRBJ2-5,TRBV7-8,TRBD1,TGTGCCAGCAGCTCGAGTAGAGAGACAGGGGGCGGAGTGGAGACCCAGTACTTC,CASSSSRETGGGVETQYF
.,TRBJ1-2,TRBV28,.,TGTGCCAGCAGTGCTCCGGGGGTAGTGGGTGGCTACACCTTC,CASSAPGVVGGYTF
.,TRBJ2-1,TRBV7-9,TRBD1,TGTGCCAGCAGTTCGACAGGGGAATACAATGAGCAGTTCTTC,CASSSTGEYNEQFF
.,TRBJ2-7,TRBV6-1,TRBD2,TGTGCCAGCAGTGAGCAGCTAGCGGGGGCCACCCACGAGCAGTACTTC,CASSEQLAGATHEQYF
.,TRBJ1-3,TRBV28,.,TGTGCCAGCAAAGAGTGGAGCTCTGGAAACACCATATATTTT,CASKEWSSGNTIYF